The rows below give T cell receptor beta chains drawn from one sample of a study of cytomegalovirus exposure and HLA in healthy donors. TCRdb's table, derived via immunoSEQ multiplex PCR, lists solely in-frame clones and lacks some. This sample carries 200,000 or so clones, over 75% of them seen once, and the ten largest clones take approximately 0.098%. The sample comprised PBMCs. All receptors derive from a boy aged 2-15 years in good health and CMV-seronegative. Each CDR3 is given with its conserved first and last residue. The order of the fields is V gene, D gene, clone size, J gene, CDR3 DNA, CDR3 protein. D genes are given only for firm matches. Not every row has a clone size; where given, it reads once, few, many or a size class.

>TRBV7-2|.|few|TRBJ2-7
TGTGCCAGCAGCCCGATTAACAGATCGTCCTACGAGCAGTACTTC
CASSPINRSSYEQYF
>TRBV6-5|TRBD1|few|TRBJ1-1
TGTGCCAGCAGTCGGGACAGGGGGCTCGGGGAAGCTTTCTTT
CASSRDRGLGEAFF
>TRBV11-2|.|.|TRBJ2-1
TGTGCCAGCAGCTTAGAGCCGGAGAGCTCCTACAATGAGCAGTTCTTC
CASSLEPESSYNEQFF
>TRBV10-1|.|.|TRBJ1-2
TGCGCCAGCGGAGGGACGCAGCTGAAGGAGGGCTACACCTTC
CASGGTQLKEGYTF
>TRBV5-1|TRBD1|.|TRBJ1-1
TGCGCCAGCAGCCTAGGGGGCCGGGACGGGGCTTTCTTT
CASSLGGRDGAFF
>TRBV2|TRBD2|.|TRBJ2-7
TGTGCCAGCAGGACTAGCGGGGGCTTCTCCTACGAGCAGTACTTC
CASRTSGGFSYEQYF
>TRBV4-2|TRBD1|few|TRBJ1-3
TGTGCCAGCAGCCTTCTCCCGACAGGGGAGGGCGGAAACACCATATATTTT
CASSLLPTGEGGNTIYF
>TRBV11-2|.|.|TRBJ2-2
TGTGCCAGCAGCCCAAAGGTGACAGGAGCCACCGGGGAGCTGTTTTTT
CASSPKVTGATGELFF
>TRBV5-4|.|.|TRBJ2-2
TGTGCCAGCAGCCCCCAACAGACGCTTACCACCGGGGAGCTGTTTTTT
CASSPQQTLTTGELFF
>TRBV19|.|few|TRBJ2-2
TGTGCCAGTAGTACGCGGCCCCACGGTAACACCGGGGAGCTGTTTTTT
CASSTRPHGNTGELFF
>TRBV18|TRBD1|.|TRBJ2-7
TGTGCCAGCTCACCAGGGACAGGGGGCGTCGAGCAGTACTTC
CASSPGTGGVEQYF
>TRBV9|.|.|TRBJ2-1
TGTGCCAGCAGCGGGACTACTGGAAGCTCCTACAATGAGCAGTTCTTC
CASSGTTGSSYNEQFF
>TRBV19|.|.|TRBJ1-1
TGTGCCAGTAGTCGCCCCGACTTCGGTAGTTTCTTT
CASSRPDFGSFF
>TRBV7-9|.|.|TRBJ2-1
TGTGCCAGCAGCCTAGGGGTAGGTAGGCCCCGCGGCAATGAGCAGTTCTTC
CASSLGVGRPRGNEQFF
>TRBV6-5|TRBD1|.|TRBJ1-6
TGTGCCAGCAGTTCCGGGACAGGGAGGTGGTCTTCACCCCTCCACTTT
CASSSGTGRWSSPLHF
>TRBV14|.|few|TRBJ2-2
TGTGCCAGCAGCCGGGGGGATTCGAACACCGGGGAGCTGTTTTTT
CASSRGDSNTGELFF
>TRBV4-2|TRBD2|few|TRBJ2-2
TGTGCCAGCAGCCAATCGGGGGGGGCCTCTGCCGGGGAGCTGTTTTTT
CASSQSGGASAGELFF
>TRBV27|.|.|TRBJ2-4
TGTGCCAGCAGTTTAAGAACAGGGCGCATTCAGTACTTC
CASSLRTGRIQYF
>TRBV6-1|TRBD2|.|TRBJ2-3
TGTGCCAGCAATGGGGGGCGGGGGGGCACAGATACGCAGTATTTT
CASNGGRGGTDTQYF
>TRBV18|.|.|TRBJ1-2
TGTGCCAGCTCACCGAACAATGAGGACTATGGCTACACCTTC
CASSPNNEDYGYTF
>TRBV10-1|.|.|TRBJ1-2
TGCGCCAGCAGTGAATTGAGGGACTATGGCTACACCTTC
CASSELRDYGYTF
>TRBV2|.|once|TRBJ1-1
TGCGCCAGCACGTCAGGGAACACTGAAGCTTTCTTT
CASTSGNTEAFF
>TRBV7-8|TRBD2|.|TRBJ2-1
TGTGCCAGCAGCTTATTAACTAGCGGGGGTTACAATGAGCAGTTCTTC
CASSLLTSGGYNEQFF
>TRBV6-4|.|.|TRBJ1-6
TGTGCCAGACTACCGACAGGAGATAATTCACCCCTCCACTTT
CARLPTGDNSPLHF
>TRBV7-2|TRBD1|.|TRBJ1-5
TGTGCCAGCAGCCTCGAGGGGGACAGGGTTCTCGGGAAGCCCCAGCATTTT
CASSLEGDRVLGKPQHF
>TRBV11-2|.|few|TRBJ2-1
TGTGCCAGCAGCTTAGATCTCGGGAGTAAGCAGTTCTTC
CASSLDLGSKQFF
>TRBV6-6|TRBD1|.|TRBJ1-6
TGTGCCAGCAGCAATACAGGGGGGAGATCACCCCTCCACTTT
CASSNTGGRSPLHF
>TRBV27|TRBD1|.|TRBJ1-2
TGTGCCAGCAGTGCCGGACAGGGCCTAACCTATGGCTACACCTTC
CASSAGQGLTYGYTF
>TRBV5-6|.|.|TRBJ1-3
TGTGCCAGCAGCTTCGGGACTGAGGGAAACACCATATATTTT
CASSFGTEGNTIYF
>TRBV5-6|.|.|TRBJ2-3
TGTGCCAGCAGCTCCCCACTAGCTCTCACAGATACGCAGTATTTT
CASSSPLALTDTQYF
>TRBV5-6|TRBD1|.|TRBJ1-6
TGTGCCAGCAGCTTGAGAGACAGGGCCCCCCTCCACTTT
CASSLRDRAPLHF
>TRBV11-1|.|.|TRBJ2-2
TGTGCCAGCAGCCCGTACGCCAGACGGGACACCGGGGAGCTGTTTTTT
CASSPYARRDTGELFF
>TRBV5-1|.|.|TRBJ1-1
TGCGCCAGCAGCTTGTCTCTCGTGAACACTGAAGCTTTCTTT
CASSLSLVNTEAFF
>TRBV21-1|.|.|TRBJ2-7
TGTGCCAGCGGATCAAGACAGGGTAGTTACGACTACGAGCAGTACTTC
CASGSRQGSYDYEQYF
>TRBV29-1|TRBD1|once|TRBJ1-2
TGCAGCGTGGAGGGGGCGCGTCTGGGTGGCTACACCTTC
CSVEGARLGGYTF
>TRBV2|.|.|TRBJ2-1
TGTGCCAGAGGACAGCTACTCGACAATGAGCAGTTCTTC
CARGQLLDNEQFF
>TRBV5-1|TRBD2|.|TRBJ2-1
TGCGCCAGCAGCCAACCGGGACTAGCGGGGAATGAGCAGTTCTTC
CASSQPGLAGNEQFF
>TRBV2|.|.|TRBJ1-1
TGTGCCAGCAGTGGCGAGGTGGTTGGGAACACTGAAGCTTTCTTT
CASSGEVVGNTEAFF
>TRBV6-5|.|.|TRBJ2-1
TGTGCCAGCAGTTACGCGTGGGGCCGTAACAATGAGCAGTTCTTC
CASSYAWGRNNEQFF
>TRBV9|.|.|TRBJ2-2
TGTGCCAGCAGCGTGTCCTCGAACACCGGGGAGCTGTTTTTT
CASSVSSNTGELFF
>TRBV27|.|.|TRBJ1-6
TGTGCCAGCAGTTTTAAGGGCGGACTCTCCTATAATTCACCCCTCCACTTT
CASSFKGGLSYNSPLHF
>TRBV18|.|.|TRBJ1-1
TGTGCCAGCTCACCGAGAACTCCGAACACTGAAGCTTTCTTT
CASSPRTPNTEAFF
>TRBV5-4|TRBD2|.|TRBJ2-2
TGTGCCAGCAGCACTAGCGGGGGGACCGGGGAGCTGTTTTTT
CASSTSGGTGELFF
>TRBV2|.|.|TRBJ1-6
TGTGCCAGCGTAGGACAGTCATATAATTCACCCCTCCACTTT
CASVGQSYNSPLHF
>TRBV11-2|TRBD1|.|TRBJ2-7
TGTGCCAGCAGCTTAGGAAGGGGACAGGGCTACGAGCAGTACTTC
CASSLGRGQGYEQYF